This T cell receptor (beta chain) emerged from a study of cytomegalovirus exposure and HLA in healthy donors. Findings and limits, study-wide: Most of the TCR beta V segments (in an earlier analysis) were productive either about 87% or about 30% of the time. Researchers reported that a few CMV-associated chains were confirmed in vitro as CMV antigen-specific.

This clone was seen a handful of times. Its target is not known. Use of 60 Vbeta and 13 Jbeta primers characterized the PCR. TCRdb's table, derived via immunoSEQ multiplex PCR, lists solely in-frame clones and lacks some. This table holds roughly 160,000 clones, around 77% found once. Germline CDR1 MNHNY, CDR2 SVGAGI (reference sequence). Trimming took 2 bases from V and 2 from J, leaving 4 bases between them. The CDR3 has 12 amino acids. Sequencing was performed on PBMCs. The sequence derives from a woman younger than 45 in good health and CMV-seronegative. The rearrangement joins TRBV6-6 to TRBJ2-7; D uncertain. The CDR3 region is CASSYHAYEQYF. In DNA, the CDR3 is TGTGCCAGCAGTTACCATGCCTACGAGCAGTACTTC.